These T cell receptor beta chains were read from a single sample in a study of regulatory T cells in long-lasting Graves disease. One entry per CDR3 protein, called by TCRdb with MiXCR from the multiplex PCR reads. The sample has roughly 260,000 distinct CDR3 sequences; under 20% are singletons. This sample was shared with a second study, whose subject was T cells in Graves' hyperthyroidism and ophthalmopathy.

This specimen consisted of peripheral blood mononuclear cells (PBMCs), obtained at new diagnosis, from a patient treated with antithyroid drugs. The receptor set was obtained from a woman aged 25 to 39 with Graves disease. Each CDR3 is given with its conserved first and last residue. D genes are given only for firm matches. Expanded clones get a size class; other rows say once, few or many, or leave the size out.

v_call	j_call	d_call	clone_size	cdr3_aa	cdr3_nt
TRBV18	TRBJ1-2	TRBD1	-	CASSPLRTGGAEGYTF	TGTGCCAGCTCACCCCTTAGGACAGGGGGCGCGGAGGGCTACACCTTC
TRBV27	TRBJ1-5	TRBD1	few	CASRPETGGYQPQHF	TGTGCCAGCAGACCCGAGACAGGGGGCTATCAGCCCCAGCATTTT
TRBV4-1	TRBJ2-3	-	many	CASRFTRSPTDTQYF	TGCGCCAGCAGATTCACACGGTCCCCTACAGATACGCAGTATTTT
TRBV12-3/TRBV12-4	TRBJ2-1	-	many	CASSFSFSRSSYNEQFF	TGTGCCAGCAGTTTTTCCTTTTCCAGGAGCTCCTACAATGAGCAGTTCTTC
TRBV28	TRBJ2-5	TRBD1	many	CASSLRQGGGRGQETQYF	TGTGCCAGCAGTCTTCGACAGGGGGGCGGTAGAGGCCAAGAGACCCAGTACTTC
TRBV29-1	TRBJ2-1	-	many	CSVDTWDMSTHEQFF	TGCAGCGTTGATACGTGGGACATGTCCACCCATGAGCAGTTCTTC
TRBV18	TRBJ2-5	-	many	CASSPPARGVGETQYF	TGTGCCAGCTCACCACCGGCCAGGGGGGTAGGAGAGACCCAGTACTTC
TRBV2	TRBJ1-1	-	many	CASSEVLTREAFF	TGTGCCAGCAGTGAAGTTCTCACCAGGGAAGCTTTCTTT
TRBV5-1	TRBJ2-2	-	many	CASSFRTANTGELFF	TGCGCCAGCAGCTTTCGGACAGCGAACACCGGGGAGCTGTTTTTT
TRBV5-1	TRBJ1-2	-	many	CASSLTQLNYGYTF	TGCGCCAGCAGCTTGACACAGCTTAACTATGGCTACACCTTC
TRBV29-1	TRBJ1-4	-	many	CSAERGEKLFF	TGCAGCGCCGAACGGGGGGAAAAACTGTTTTTT
TRBV11-2	TRBJ2-3	TRBD1	many	CASSVRDRGTDTQYF	TGTGCCAGCAGCGTCCGGGACAGGGGGACAGATACGCAGTATTTT
TRBV5-1	TRBJ1-1	-	many	CASSLGGVATEAFF	TGCGCCAGCAGCTTGGGGGGGGTCGCCACTGAAGCTTTCTTT
TRBV12-3/TRBV12-4	TRBJ2-2	-	-	CASFGGSSNTGELFF	TGTGCCAGCTTCGGTGGTAGCTCGAACACCGGGGAGCTGTTTTTT
TRBV12-3/TRBV12-4	TRBJ2-5	-	many	CASSSYQQETQYF	TGTGCCAGCAGTTCTTATCAACAAGAGACCCAGTACTTC
TRBV11-1	TRBJ1-1	TRBD1	many	CASSSDRESTEAFF	TGTGCCAGCAGTTCTGACAGGGAGAGCACTGAAGCTTTCTTT
TRBV19	TRBJ1-5	-	-	CASSRIQGPSNQPQHF	TGTGCCAGTAGTAGGATCCAGGGCCCTAGCAATCAGCCCCAGCATTTT
TRBV10-3	TRBJ2-3	TRBD2	many	CAIGLAGATDTQYF	TGTGCCATCGGACTAGCGGGAGCCACAGATACGCAGTATTTT
TRBV7-9	TRBJ1-1	-	-	CASSLRAGEETEAFF	TGTGCCAGCAGCTTAAGGGCAGGGGAAGAAACTGAAGCTTTCTTT
TRBV7-8	TRBJ1-1	TRBD1	many	CASSWGTGGTEAFF	TGTGCCAGCAGCTGGGGGACAGGGGGCACTGAAGCTTTCTTT
TRBV5-6	TRBJ2-2	-	-	CASSLKATGELFF	TGTGCCAGCAGCTTGAAGGCCACCGGGGAGCTGTTTTTT
TRBV6-1	TRBJ1-1	-	many	CASRASLNTEAFF	TGTGCCAGCAGAGCGTCCCTGAACACTGAAGCTTTCTTT
TRBV29-1	TRBJ1-1	-	-	CSVRGSSEAFF	TGCAGCGTGAGGGGTTCGTCTGAAGCTTTCTTT
TRBV7-9	TRBJ1-2	-	many	CASSLEQANYGYTF	TGTGCCAGCAGCTTAGAACAAGCTAACTATGGCTACACCTTC
TRBV19	TRBJ1-6	-	-	CASSLSPRLGVNSPLHF	TGTGCCAGTAGTCTATCCCCCCGCTTAGGAGTCAATTCACCCCTCCACTTT
TRBV20-1	TRBJ2-3	-	many	CSATALSGRVSTDTQYF	TGCAGTGCTACCGCCCTTTCCGGGAGAGTGAGCACAGATACGCAGTATTTT
TRBV12-3/TRBV12-4	TRBJ1-4	TRBD1	few	CASTIQGASEKLFF	TGTGCCAGCACTATACAGGGGGCGAGCGAAAAACTGTTTTTT
TRBV18	TRBJ2-7	TRBD1	many	CASSPDRDSPEQYF	TGTGCCAGCTCACCGGACAGGGATTCCCCCGAGCAGTACTTC
TRBV20-1	TRBJ2-5	TRBD2	-	CSARVSGGLQGTQYF	TGCAGTGCTAGAGTTAGCGGGGGTCTTCAGGGTACCCAGTACTTC
TRBV6-4	TRBJ1-5	-	few	CASSELDRPNQPQHF	TGTGCCAGCAGTGAGCTCGACAGGCCCAATCAGCCCCAGCATTTT
TRBV16	TRBJ2-7	-	many	CASSQSGGTPREQYF	TGTGCCAGCAGCCAATCAGGTGGCACTCCCCGGGAGCAGTACTTC
TRBV10-1	TRBJ1-2	TRBD1	many	CAIDRGQRGYTF	TGCGCGATCGACAGGGGGCAACGTGGCTACACCTTC
TRBV5-4	TRBJ2-2	TRBD2	few	CASSHTTSAGELFF	TGTGCCAGCAGCCATACTACTAGCGCCGGGGAGCTGTTTTTT
TRBV6-1	TRBJ1-1	TRBD1	-	CASIDRTGGWTEAFF	TGTGCCAGCATTGACCGGACAGGGGGCTGGACTGAAGCTTTCTTT
TRBV5-4	TRBJ1-4	-	few	CASSIQGVATNEKLFF	TGTGCCAGCAGCATCCAGGGAGTAGCAACTAATGAAAAACTGTTTTTT
TRBV2	TRBJ1-1	-	-	CASSEEGRFTKAFF	TGTGCCAGCAGTGAAGAAGGACGGTTTACTAAAGCTTTCTTT
TRBV9	TRBJ1-6	TRBD1	few	CASSVFGDRGVSPLHF	TGTGCCAGCAGCGTATTTGGGGACAGGGGGGTTTCACCCCTCCACTTT
TRBV13	TRBJ1-1	-	many	CASSLDPPDTEAFF	TGCGCCAGCAGCTTGGACCCTCCGGACACTGAAGCTTTCTTT
TRBV5-1	TRBJ2-5	TRBD2	few	CASSFGRGETQYF	TGCGCCAGCAGCTTCGGGCGGGGGGAGACCCAGTACTTC
TRBV12-3/TRBV12-4	TRBJ1-5	-	many	CASSRVLAASNQPQHF	TGTGCCAGCAGCCGTGTTCTCGCCGCCAGCAATCAGCCCCAGCATTTT
TRBV20-1	TRBJ1-5	-	many	CSARHTYSNQPQHF	TGCAGTGCTAGGCACACATATAGCAATCAGCCCCAGCATTTT
TRBV5-6	TRBJ1-4	-	many	CASTGGTHEKLFF	TGTGCCAGCACCGGGGGGACCCATGAAAAACTGTTTTTT